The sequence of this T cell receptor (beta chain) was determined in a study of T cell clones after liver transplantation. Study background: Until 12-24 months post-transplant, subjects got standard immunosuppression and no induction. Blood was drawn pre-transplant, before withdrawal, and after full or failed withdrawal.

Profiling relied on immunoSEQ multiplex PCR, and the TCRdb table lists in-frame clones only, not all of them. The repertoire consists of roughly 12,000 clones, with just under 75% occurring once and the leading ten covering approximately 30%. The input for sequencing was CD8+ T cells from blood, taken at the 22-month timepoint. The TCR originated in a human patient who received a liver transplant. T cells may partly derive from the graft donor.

CDR3 region: CASSQSGDKAYEQYF. The CDR3 DNA is TGCGCCAGCAGCCAATCTGGAGACAAGGCCTACGAGCAGTACTTC. This chain joins TRBV4-1 and TRBJ2-7; D is ambiguous. Trimming removed 2 bases from V and 2 bases from J, with 13 bases in between. Per the germline V gene, CDR1 is MGHRA and CDR2 is YSYEKL. The CDR3 sequence is 15 residues long.